The following is a T cell receptor beta chain sequence with its context. These data come from a study of blood T cell repertoires in COVID-19. Study at large: The cDNA or gDNA used as material had been derived from T cells, B-cell-depleted T cells, or PBMCs.

The assay was immunoSEQ multiplex PCR, and TCRdb's table has in-frame clones only and misses some. The sample has approximately 230,000 clones; 65% to 85% are singletons. There are 14 residues in the CDR3. Germline V gives CDR1 ENHRY, CDR2 SYGVKD. V was shortened by 3 bases and J by 4 bases, with 12 bases between the two germline ends. The chain joins TRBV10-3 to TRBJ1-2, with D perhaps matching TRBD1 (6 bases). Material: peripheral blood. The sequence was obtained from a woman aged 40-49 years with active or convalescent COVID-19. In DNA, the CDR3 is TGTGCCATCAGTGATAACTCGGACAGCTATGGCTACACCTTC. Its translation is CAISDNSDSYGYTF.